This T cell receptor beta chain was sequenced for a study of blood T cell repertoires in COVID-19. Across the whole study: Specimens from acute and convalescent COVID-19 originated in the United States, Italy and Spain. T cells, B-cell-depleted T cells, or PBMCs provided the cDNA or gDNA that served as material.

The CDR3 runs 14 residues. Trimming pared 4 bases from V and 5 bases from J, leaving 12 bases between. Germline V gene sequence: CDR1 LGHDT, CDR2 YNNKEL (reference sequence). Per the authors' pipeline: Reference gene primers were amplified, and this amplification served to estimate nucleated cell counts. Produced via immunoSEQ multiplex PCR; TCRdb's table is partial and in-frame only. V, J and clone size reflect that table, while D and trimming were determined from the DNA. This table has around 270,000 clones, approximately 90% appearing once. Sequenced material: peripheral blood. The V gene is TRBV3-1 (or the pseudogene TRBV3-2), the J gene TRBJ2-1; TRBD2 might be the D (6 bases). This receptor was identified in a man aged 40-49 years with acute or convalescent COVID-19. For the CDR3, the DNA is TGTGCCAGCAGCCTCCGGGAGATCAACAATGAGCAGTTCTTC. This sequence encodes CASSLREINNEQFF.